This entry describes one T cell receptor beta chain. The data were taken from a study of blood T cells in healthy people across ages. There are 14 residues in the CDR3. Using a J-beta primer mix together with a sample-barcoded 5' primer, a second PCR was run for about 6 to 11 cycles. TCRdb re-called the 5' RACE reads through MiXCR, storing one row per CDR3 protein. The table includes 1 million to 1.2 million distinct CDR3 sequences, more than 30% detected once. The chain is built from TRBV12-3 or TRBV12-4 and TRBJ2-5; a possible D gene is TRBD1 (6 bases). The end of the DNA aligns better with TRBJ2-7, so the J call may be wrong. The origin of this receptor is a man aged 18 to 30 in good health. What was sequenced was blood. The CDR3 nucleotides read TGTGCCAGCAGTCCAGCAGGGGCGGACTACGAGCAGTACTTC. This sequence encodes CASSPAGADYEQYF.